The next 31 T cell receptor beta chains were all read from a single sample in a study of T-cell reconstitution after alpha-beta-depleted transplantation in children. A library of TCRbeta sequences, prepared with unique molecular identifiers, was generated. TCRdb analysed the PCR reads with MiXCR anew, one entry per CDR3 protein. Of hundreds of thousands of distinct CDR3 sequences in the sample, about 24% were seen once. The sequencing used PBMCs, mostly from graft donor cells, collected 360 days after TCRalphabeta/CD19-depleted stem cell transplant. The receptors here all came from a female patient aged 2 to 10 who had a stem cell transplant for congenital amegakaryocytic thrombocytopenia, so the T cells may come from the graft donor.

The sample holds a few counts of this clonotype. V is TRBV27 and J is TRBJ2-7, with D hard to call. Trimming took 5 bases from V and 3 from J, leaving 14 bases between them. This CDR3 spans 14 amino acids. Germline V gene data show CDR1 as MNHEY and CDR2 as SMNVEV (reference sequence). CDR3 residues: CASSPRTPDYEQYF. CDR3 nucleotide sequence: TGTGCCAGCAGTCCCCGAACCCCCGACTACGAGCAGTACTTC.

The chain carries TRBV28 and TRBJ2-2; the match to TRBD1 covers 7 bases. Trimming cost V 7 bases and J 2 bases; bases outside gene matches: 4. The CDR3 length is 14 residues. The germline V gene encodes CDR1 MDHEN and CDR2 SYDVKM. The CDR3 protein is CASTDRVNTGELFF. The CDR3 region has the DNA TGTGCCAGCACCGACAGGGTAAACACCGGGGAGCTGTTTTTT.

The chain couples TRBV20-1 to TRBJ2-7, with 10 bases fitting TRBD2. V lost 0 bases, J lost 9 bases, and 8 bases stayed unmatched. Germline lookup yields CDR1 DFQATT and CDR2 SNEGSKA (reference sequence). The CDR3 is made up of 14 amino acids. The CDR3 DNA follows: TGCAGTGCTAGAGACAGCGGGGGGGCCTTATGGCAGTACTTC. Translating gives CSARDSGGALWQYF.

The chain has TRBV10-3 and TRBJ2-7; TRBD2 matches at 10 bases. Looked up from germline, CDR1 is ENHRY and CDR2 is SYGVKD. CDR3 length equals 14 residues. V was pared by 6 bases and J by 6 bases, with 8 bases of the junction left unmatched. CDR3 sequence (DNA): TGTGCCATCAGACAGCGGGAGGGCCCCAGCGAGCAGTACTTC. Its protein product is CAIRQREGPSEQYF.

J is TRBJ1-4 and V is TRBV27; tentative D call: TRBD1 (5 bases). From germline, CDR1 is MNHEY and CDR2 SMNVEV (reference sequence). The CDR3 sequence is 14 residues long. With 7 bases removed from V and 4 bases from J, the gap between germline ends came to 13 bases. This CDR3 reads CASTSGWGNEKLFF. As DNA, the CDR3 is TGTGCCAGCACCTCAGGGTGGGGTAATGAAAAACTGTTTTTT.

This clonotype came up a few times. The chain couples TRBV29-1 to TRBJ2-1; D might be TRBD1 (5 bases). Germline V CDR1 and CDR2: SQVTM, ANQGSEA. Deletions cut 6 bases from V and 8 bases from J, with 23 bases between. The CDR3 runs to 15 residues. CDR3 loop: CSVSPPWTNTYEQFF. The CDR3 region has the DNA TGCAGCGTCTCGCCACCTTGGACAAATACCTATGAGCAGTTCTTC.

The genes are TRBV19 and TRBJ1-2; unclear D gene. Germline loops: CDR1 LNHDA, CDR2 SQIVND (reference sequence). The V and J ends lost 8 bases and 1 base respectively, with 5 bases between them. The CDR3 is made up of 11 amino acids. The CDR3 DNA reads as TGTGCCAGTGGAGATAACTATGGCTACACCTTC. Amino acids: CASGDNYGYTF.

In its sample, this clonotype was seen many times. The genes are TRBV27 and TRBJ1-1; D gene unclear. The ends were cut back, 2 bases at V and 1 base at J, with 5 bases in the middle. Per germline, CDR1 MNHEY and CDR2 SMNVEV (reference sequence). This CDR3 region has 13 residues. The CDR3 region is CASSLGPNTEAFF. The CDR3 DNA follows: TGTGCCAGCAGTTTAGGCCCGAACACTGAAGCTTTCTTT.

The J gene is TRBJ2-7, the V gene TRBV7-2; D call uncertain. The CDR3 is made up of 13 amino acids. Deletions cut 1 base from V and 3 bases from J, with 7 bases between. Per the germline V gene, CDR1 is SGHTA and CDR2 is FQGNSA. The CDR3 here is CASSLELNYEQYF. DNA of the CDR3: TGTGCCAGCAGCTTAGAACTAAACTACGAGCAGTACTTC.

The chain uses TRBV20-1 and TRBJ1-5, with D maybe TRBD1 (5 bases). This CDR3 is built from 12 residues. The V gene lost 3 bases and the J gene lost 6 bases, with 9 bases spanning the gap. Looked up from germline, CDR1 is DFQATT and CDR2 is SNEGSKA (reference sequence). The CDR3 loop is CSARGVGQPQHF. CDR3 nucleotide sequence: TGCAGTGCTAGGGGGGTAGGTCAGCCCCAGCATTTT.

The chain couples TRBV6-5 to TRBJ2-1, with a weak D call TRBD2 (5 bases). V lost 5 bases and J lost 7, with 12 bases in between. This CDR3 region has 13 residues. CDR1 and CDR2 (germline): MNHEY, SVGAGI. DNA of the CDR3: TGTGCCAGCAGTAACGGACTCACGAATGAGCAGTTCTTC. Its translation is CASSNGLTNEQFF.

This clonotype was counted a few times. The genes are TRBV28 and TRBJ1-1; 7 nucleotides match TRBD1. Germline trimming cut 3 bases from V and 4 bases from J; bases unmatched to any gene: 8. Germline values: CDR1 MDHEN, CDR2 SYDVKM. This CDR3 contains 15 residues. The CDR3 bases are TGTGCCAGCAGTTTCTTAGGGGGCATGGGCACTGAAGCTTTCTTT. As protein: CASSFLGGMGTEAFF.

This clonotype has a count of ten or more. The chain joins TRBV5-1 to TRBJ1-1; D not resolved. Trimming removed 4 bases at V and 0 bases at J, with 10 bases between. The CDR3 consists of 14 residues. Germline V gene sequence: CDR1 SGHRS, CDR2 YFSETQ. CDR3 residues: CASSPYTVNTEAFF. CDR3 DNA sequence: TGCGCCAGCAGCCCGTACACCGTGAACACTGAAGCTTTCTTT.

With respect to this clonotype: An end of the junction does not agree with germline; a read error may underlie this. The V and J genes are TRBV11-2 and TRBJ1-2, with TRBD1 identical over 10 bases. The CDR3 sequence is 12 residues long. CDR1 is SGHAT, CDR2 FQNNGV, per germline. CDR3 coding DNA: TGTGCCAGCAGCCAGACAGGGGGCCCCCTCCACTTC. Protein sequence: CASSQTGGPLHF.

This clonotype came up many times. This sequence joins TRBV4-2 and TRBJ2-1; D unclear. V gave up 4 bases and J gave up 8 bases, with 12 bases separating them. Germline lookup yields CDR1 LGHNA and CDR2 YNFKEQ. This CDR3 contains 13 residues. The CDR3 DNA sequence: TGTGCCAGCAGCCTCCAGCTGGCGGATGAGCAGTTCTTC. Protein sequence: CASSLQLADEQFF.

This chain connects TRBV7-3 to TRBJ1-1; the D is unclear. The germline gives CDR1 SGHTA, CDR2 FQGTGA. The CDR3 runs to 14 residues. Trimming left V 5 bases short and J 0 bases short, with 10 bases between. The CDR3: CASSPTRVNTEAFF. The CDR3 nucleotides read TGTGCCAGCAGCCCAACCAGAGTGAACACTGAAGCTTTCTTT.

The V call is TRBV4-3, the J call TRBJ2-6, with TRBD1 matching 8 bases. The germline V gene encodes CDR1 LGHNA and CDR2 YSLEER. This CDR3 has 17 residues. Losses at the gene ends were 2 bases for V and 1 base for J; bases not matched to a gene: 4. Here the CDR3 DNA reads TGCGCCAGCAGCCAACAGGACAGGGCGTCTGGGGCCAACGTCCTGACTTTC. It encodes CASSQQDRASGANVLTF.

The chain carries TRBV12-3 or TRBV12-4 and TRBJ1-3, with TRBD1 matching over 7 bases. V dropped 6 bases and J dropped 4; count of bases not matched to a gene: 9. The CDR3 loop spans 15 amino acids. DNA for the CDR3: TGTGCCAGCAGCTACCCCGCGGGACAGGGAAACACCATATATTTT. Translating it yields CASSYPAGQGNTIYF.

The chain employs TRBV12-3 or TRBV12-4 and TRBJ1-4; D remains unclear. Deletions cut 6 bases from V and 7 bases from J, with 18 bases between. The CDR3 totals 15 residues. The CDR3 DNA follows: TGTGCCAGCAGGACGGGGAGCCATAAAGGTGAAAAACTGTTTTTT. It translates to CASRTGSHKGEKLFF.

This clonotype was counted at least ten times. V and J are TRBV12-3 or TRBV12-4 and TRBJ2-5, with D perhaps being TRBD1 or TRBD2 (5 bases each). CDR3 length: 13 residues. V lost 3 bases and J 3 bases, leaving 8 bases between the germline ends. The CDR3 DNA reads TGTGCCAGCAGTTTGGGGGTAAAAGAGACCCAGTACTTC. This codes for CASSLGVKETQYF.

This clonotype was seen many times. The CDR3 DNA follows: TGTGCCAGTAGTTGGGGACAGGGCACCTACAATGAGCAGTTCTTC. Translating it yields CASSWGQGTYNEQFF. This chain links TRBV19 with TRBJ2-1, with 9 bases that match TRBD1. The ends lost 5 bases at V and 2 bases at J; junction bases unmatched: 4. Per the germline V gene, CDR1 is LNHDA and CDR2 is SQIVND (reference sequence). The CDR3 is made up of 15 amino acids. Complete variable domain (other parts from reference TRBV19 and TRBJ2-1): DGGITQSPKYLFRKEGQNVTLSCEQNLNHDAMYWYRQDPGQGLRLIYYSQIVNDFQKGDIAEGYSVSREKKESFPLTVTSAQKNPTAFYLCASSWGQGTYNEQFFGPGTRLTVL.

Notes on this clonotype: This may be a read error, as it is one base from a much larger clone. The chain joins TRBV20-1 to TRBJ2-3; D uncertain. This CDR3 is built from 15 residues. Per germline, CDR1 DFQATT and CDR2 SNEGSKA (reference sequence). V lost 0 bases and J 4 bases, leaving 14 bases between the germline ends. The CDR3 region has the DNA TGCAGTGCTAGAGATGCCGGGCAAACCGCAGATACGCAGTATTTT. It specifies CSARDAGQTADTQYF.

The rearrangement uses TRBV12-3 or TRBV12-4 and TRBJ2-2; D ambiguous. Trimming removed 6 bases from V and 5 bases from J, with 16 bases in between. The CDR3 has 15 residues. CDR3 nucleotide sequence: TGTGCCAGCAGCCGATCAGTAGACGGAACCGGGGAGCTGTTTTTT. Residues: CASSRSVDGTGELFF.

In this sample, this clonotype turned up a few times. V is TRBV5-1 and J is TRBJ2-3; D assignment may be TRBD1 or TRBD2 (5 bases each). V was clipped by 5 bases and J by 6 bases, with 28 bases between them. The CDR3 consists of 18 residues. CDR1 and CDR2 from the germline V gene are SGHRS and YFSETQ. The CDR3 DNA is TGCGCCAGCAGTTCCTACCGAGGGGACCCCCAAGCAGTGGATACGCAGTATTTT. Protein sequence: CASSSYRGDPQAVDTQYF.

The gene calls are TRBV9 and TRBJ2-3; D gene ambiguous. The CDR3 loop spans 16 amino acids. The V and J ends lost 0 bases and 5 bases respectively, with 16 bases between them. CDR1 and CDR2 from the germline V gene are SGDLS and YYNGEE. CDR3 bases: TGTGCCAGCAGCGTAGAGGGCTTCTACTCAGGAGATACGCAGTATTTT. Amino acid sequence: CASSVEGFYSGDTQYF.

This clonotype was picked up one time. The J gene is TRBJ1-4, the V gene TRBV20-1; 11 bases line up with TRBD1. CDR1 is DFQATT, CDR2 SNEGSKA, per germline (reference sequence). Unmatched junction bases numbered 12, after V lost 0 bases and J lost 6 bases. This CDR3 region has 18 residues. CDR3 sequence (DNA): TGCAGTGCTAGAGATCAGGGGACAGGGGGGCCGTCTTATGAAAAACTGTTTTTT. Translating it yields CSARDQGTGGPSYEKLFF.

This clonotype was counted only a few times. The gene calls are TRBV7-6 and TRBJ2-7, with D hard to call. Germline CDR1 is SGHVS and CDR2 is FNYEAQ. The CDR3 is 14 amino acids. The V gene lost 5 bases and the J gene lost 2 bases, with 13 bases spanning the gap. CDR3 region: CASSQITFPYEQYF. The DNA for the CDR3 is TGTGCCAGCAGCCAGATAACCTTCCCCTACGAGCAGTACTTC.

The V gene is TRBV11-2, the J gene TRBJ1-4; D gene uncertain. Trimming took 2 bases from V and 8 from J, leaving 12 bases between them. The V gene's germline CDR1 is SGHAT and CDR2 FQNNGV. The CDR3 has 14 residues. The CDR3 nucleotides are TGTGCCAGCAGCTTAAACCAGATGGCAGAAAAACTGTTTTTT. It translates to CASSLNQMAEKLFF.

This clonotype was counted a single time. The V and J genes are TRBV7-9 and TRBJ2-1; 9 bases fit TRBD2. V was clipped by 1 base and J by 10 bases; unmatched bases: 5. The CDR3 is 14 residues long. Germline lookup yields CDR1 SEHNR and CDR2 FQNEAQ (reference sequence). In DNA form, the CDR3 reads TGTGCCAGCAGCTTAGGTAGCGGGGGACGCGAGCAGTTCTTC. As protein: CASSLGSGGREQFF.

The chain couples TRBV19 to TRBJ2-2; no firm D call. The germline CDR1 and CDR2 sequences are LNHDA and SQIVND (reference sequence). Trimming cost V 6 bases and J 0 bases, with 8 bases left between them. CDR3 length equals 14 residues. The CDR3 DNA sequence: TGTGCCAGTAGGACAAACGCGAACACCGGGGAGCTGTTTTTT. Protein: CASRTNANTGELFF.

The J gene is TRBJ2-1, the V gene TRBV6-2 or TRBV6-3; D is perhaps TRBD1 (6 bases). Germline V lookup: CDR1 MNHEY, CDR2 SVGEGT. CDR3 length: 15 residues. V dropped 4 bases and J dropped 0 bases, with 10 bases sitting between them. In DNA, the CDR3 is TGTGCCAGCAGTTCCAGGACAGTCTCCTACAATGAGCAGTTCTTC. Protein: CASSSRTVSYNEQFF.